Below, one TCR beta chain is given with its context. The data belong to a study of Ad26.COV2.S vaccination and SARS-CoV-2 variants. Treatment meaning: roughly 19 received Ad26.COV2.S at low or high dose, single or two shots; roughly five received placebo; per-sample allocation not given. Samples analyzed were those drawn on day 63 after the first vaccine or placebo injection. Repertoires were generated with immunoSEQ multiplex PCR, while TCRdb's copy carries only in-frame clones and drops some. Found here are about 440,000 clones, roughly 87% of them singletons; the top ten hold approximately 4.3%. The CDR3 is made up of 14 amino acids. The germline V gene encodes CDR1 SGHTA and CDR2 FQGNSA. Trimming took off 1 base at V and 4 bases at J, with 11 bases between the two ends.

The chain is built from TRBV7-2 and TRBJ2-7, with a weak D call TRBD2 (6 bases). This material consisted of peripheral blood, taken in a trial of Ad26.COV2.S vaccine versus placebo. This TCR was recovered from a person aged 18-60 years who received the Ad26.COV2.S COVID-19 vaccine or a placebo. The CDR3 DNA sequence: TGTGCCAGCAGCTTAGTCGTTAGCGGTTACGAGCAGTACTTC. As protein: CASSLVVSGYEQYF. The complete variable domain, with remaining parts taken from reference TRBV7-2 and TRBJ2-7, reads GAGVSQSPSNKVTEKGKDVELRCDPISGHTALYWYRQSLGQGLEFLIYFQGNSAPDKSGLPSDRFSAERTGGSVSTLTIQRTQQEDSAVYLCASSLVVSGYEQYFGPGTRLTVT.